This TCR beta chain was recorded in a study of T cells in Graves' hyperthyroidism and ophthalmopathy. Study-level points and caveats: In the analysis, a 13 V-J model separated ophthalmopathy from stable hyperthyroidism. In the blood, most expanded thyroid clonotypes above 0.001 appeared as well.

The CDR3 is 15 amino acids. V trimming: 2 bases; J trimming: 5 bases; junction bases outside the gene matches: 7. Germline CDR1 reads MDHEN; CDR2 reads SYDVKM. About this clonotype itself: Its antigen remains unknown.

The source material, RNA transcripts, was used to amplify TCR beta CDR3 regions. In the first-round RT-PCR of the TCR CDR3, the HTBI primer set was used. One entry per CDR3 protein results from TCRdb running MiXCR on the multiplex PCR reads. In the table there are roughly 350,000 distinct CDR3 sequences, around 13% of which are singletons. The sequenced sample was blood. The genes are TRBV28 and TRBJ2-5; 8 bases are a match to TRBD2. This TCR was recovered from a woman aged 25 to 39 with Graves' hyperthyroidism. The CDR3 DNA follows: TGTGCCAGCAGTTTACCCGGGAGGGCCGGGGAGACCCAGTACTTC. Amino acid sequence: CASSLPGRAGETQYF.